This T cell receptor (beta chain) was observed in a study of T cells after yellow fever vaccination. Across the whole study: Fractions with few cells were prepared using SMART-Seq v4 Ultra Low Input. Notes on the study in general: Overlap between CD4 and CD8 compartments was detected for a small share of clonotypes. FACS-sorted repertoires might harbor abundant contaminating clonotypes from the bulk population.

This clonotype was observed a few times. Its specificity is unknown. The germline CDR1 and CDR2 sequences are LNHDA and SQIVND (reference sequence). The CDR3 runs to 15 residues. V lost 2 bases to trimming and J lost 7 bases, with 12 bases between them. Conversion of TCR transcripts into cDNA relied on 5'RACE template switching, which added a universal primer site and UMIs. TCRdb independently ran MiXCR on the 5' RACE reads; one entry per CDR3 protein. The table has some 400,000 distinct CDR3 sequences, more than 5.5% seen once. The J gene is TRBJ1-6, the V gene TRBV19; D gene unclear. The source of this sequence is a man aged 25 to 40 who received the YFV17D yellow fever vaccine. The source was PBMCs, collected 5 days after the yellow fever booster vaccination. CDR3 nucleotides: TGTGCCAGTAGTATAATAGGGCCGAAAAATTCACCCCTCCACTTT. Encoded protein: CASSIIGPKNSPLHF.